This is a list of T cell receptor beta chains from one sample in a study of blood T cells in healthy people across ages. Each CDR3 protein is one row after TCRdb ran MiXCR on the 5' RACE reads. The data contain some 1.5 million distinct CDR3 sequences, 35% to 45% of them singletons. The sequenced sample was blood. The receptors derive from a woman aged 18-35 years in good health. CDR3s leave out the opening cysteine and the closing phenylalanine or tryptophan.

V	length	J	CDR3
TRBV20-1	12	TRBJ1-5	SASSALGNQPQH
TRBV5-6	11	TRBJ2-1	ASSSGGVIEQF
TRBV7-6	11	TRBJ2-3	ASSKTSTDTQY
TRBV6-2/TRBV6-3	15	TRBJ1-2	ASAPWGTVPRVDGYT
TRBV6-6	12	TRBJ1-2	ASSYSARPSGYT
TRBV4-2	12	TRBJ2-7	ASSQGSGRYEQY
TRBV28	13	TRBJ2-5	ASSPGTGGMRTQY
TRBV7-9	11	TRBJ2-1	ASSATGQNERF
TRBV12-3/TRBV12-4	11	TRBJ2-1	ASSVGTGREQF
TRBV20-1	16	TRBJ1-1	SARDPIREGVTNTEAF